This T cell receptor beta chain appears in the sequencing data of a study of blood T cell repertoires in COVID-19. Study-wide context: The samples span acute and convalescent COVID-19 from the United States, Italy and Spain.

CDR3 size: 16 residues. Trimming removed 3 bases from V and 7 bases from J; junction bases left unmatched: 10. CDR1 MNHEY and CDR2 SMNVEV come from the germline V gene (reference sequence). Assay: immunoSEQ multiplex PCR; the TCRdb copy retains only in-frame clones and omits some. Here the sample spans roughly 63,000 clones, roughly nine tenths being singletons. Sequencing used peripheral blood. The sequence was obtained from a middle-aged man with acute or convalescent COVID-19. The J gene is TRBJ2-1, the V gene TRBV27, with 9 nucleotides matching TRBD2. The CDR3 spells CASSFEASGIPNEQFF. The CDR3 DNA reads TGTGCCAGCAGTTTCGAAGCTAGCGGGATCCCGAATGAGCAGTTCTTC.